This T cell receptor beta chain was sequenced in a study of blood T cells in healthy people across ages. A second 7 to 11 cycle PCR used barcoded and J-beta primers. A template-switch adaptor that had 12 random nucleotides put a tag on each cDNA molecule. MiXCR was run by TCRdb on the 5' RACE reads, yielding one entry per CDR3 protein. Of about 1.5 million distinct CDR3 sequences listed, about 40% are singletons. General study results and limits: Higher naive T cell percentage went strongly together with higher TCR beta diversity. Across the age range, TCR beta diversity per million T cells fell in a roughly linear way. Long-lived donors had more naive CD4+ cells and higher diversity than aged donors.

This CDR3 is 13 amino acids long. The trim removed 6 bases at V and 8 bases at J, leaving 6 bases unmatched. Germline assignment: CDR1 LNHDA and CDR2 SQIVND (reference sequence). Comment on this clonotype: The antigen is not known.

The chain couples TRBV19 to TRBJ1-2, with TRBD1 identical over 10 bases. Sequencing used blood. The sequence derives from a woman aged 18-29 years in good health. The CDR3 spells CASRWDRGNGYTF. As DNA, the CDR3 is TGTGCCAGTAGGTGGGACAGGGGAAACGGCTACACCTTC.